The rows below give T cell receptor beta chains drawn from one sample of a study of CD8 T cells in Susac syndrome. TCRdb re-analysed the immunoSEQ multiplex PCR reads in MiXCR, keeping a single row per CDR3 protein. The sample holds tens of thousands of distinct CDR3 sequences, 90% to 95% seen once. The sequenced material came from CD4+ T cells from PBMCs. These receptors originate from a human donor with Susac syndrome. The CDR3 runs from the conserved cysteine through the conserved F or W. The D gene is left open where the match is weak. Clone sizes are given selectively: once, few, many, or a class where the clone is expanded.

14	TRBV15	TRBJ2-1	NA	NA	TGTGCCACCAGCAGGGCAATGGGAGGCAATGAGCAGTTCTTC	CATSRAMGGNEQFF
15	TRBV7-8	TRBJ2-5	once	TRBD2	TGTGCCAGCAGCTTAAAACTAGCGGCTCAAGAGACCCAGTACTTC	CASSLKLAAQETQYF
18	TRBV19	TRBJ2-6	NA	NA	TGTGCCAGTAGTATCCCCGGCAGGGTCGCTGCTGGGGCCAACGTCCTGACTTTC	CASSIPGRVAAGANVLTF
14	TRBV5-4	TRBJ1-1	NA	NA	TGTGCCAGCAGCTTGGGGGGGCCTCCCACTGAAGCTTTCTTT	CASSLGGPPTEAFF
15	TRBV14	TRBJ1-1	NA	TRBD1	TGTGCCAGCAGCCACTTACCAGGGGGAACGTTTGAAGCTTTCTTT	CASSHLPGGTFEAFF
13	TRBV3-1	TRBJ1-2	NA	NA	TGTGCCAGCAGCCAAGACCGTCCCTATGGCTACACCTTC	CASSQDRPYGYTF
16	TRBV7-2	TRBJ2-5	NA	TRBD2	TGTGCCAGCAGCTCCCGGACTAGCGGGGGTCAAGAGACCCAGTACTTC	CASSSRTSGGQETQYF
13	TRBV4-1	TRBJ2-5	NA	NA	TGCGCCAGCAGCCATCTAATCTTAGAGACCCAGTACTTC	CASSHLILETQYF
14	TRBV6-5	TRBJ1-6	NA	NA	TGTGCCAGCCGGGAGGAAAGATATAATTCACCCCTCCACTTT	CASREERYNSPLHF
18	TRBV4-1	TRBJ1-1	NA	NA	TGCGCCAGCAGCCAAGTCCCAAACAGGGTTGGCACGGGGACTGAAGCTTTCTTT	CASSQVPNRVGTGTEAFF
14	TRBV11-2	TRBJ1-2	NA	NA	TGTGCCAGCAGCTCCGGTACAGGGCGCTATGGCTACACCTTC	CASSSGTGRYGYTF
13	TRBV3-1	TRBJ2-5	NA	NA	TGTGCCAGCAGCCAAGGCGGAGCGGAGACCCAGTACTTC	CASSQGGAETQYF
14	TRBV29-1	TRBJ1-3	NA	NA	TGCAGCTTCTTACAGAGACTCTCTGGAAACACCATATATTTT	CSFLQRLSGNTIYF
15	TRBV6-1	TRBJ1-1	NA	NA	TGTGCCAGCAGCCTGGGAGGCGTTCGCAACACTGAAGCTTTCTTT	CASSLGGVRNTEAFF
12	TRBV24-1	TRBJ2-5	NA	NA	TGTGCCATCGAAACACCAAGTGAGACCCAGTACTTC	CAIETPSETQYF
14	TRBV7-2	TRBJ1-5	NA	NA	TGTGCCAGCAGCCGCGGGGACTGGGATCAGCCCCAGCATTTT	CASSRGDWDQPQHF
15	TRBV7-9	TRBJ2-1	NA	NA	TGTGCCAGCAGCGGACTCGCTAGCCGAGCGAATGAGCAGTTCTTC	CASSGLASRANEQFF
12	TRBV6-1	TRBJ2-7	NA	NA	TGTGCCAGCAGTGAATGGAGAAACGAGCAGTACTTC	CASSEWRNEQYF
11	TRBV29-1	TRBJ2-1	NA	NA	TGCAGCGTTGCCGGGAGCAATGAGCAGTTCTTC	CSVAGSNEQFF
14	TRBV29-1	TRBJ2-1	NA	NA	TGCAGCGTTGAAGAAAGGGGGAGATACAATGAGCAGTTCTTC	CSVEERGRYNEQFF
13	TRBV30	TRBJ1-1	NA	TRBD1	TGTGCCTGCCACAGGGGCCTGAACACTGAAGCTTTCTTT	CACHRGLNTEAFF
13	TRBV5-1	TRBJ1-4	NA	NA	TGCGCCAGCAGCTTGAACGGGAATGAAAAACTGTTTTTT	CASSLNGNEKLFF
13	TRBV12-3/TRBV12-4	TRBJ1-2	NA	NA	TGTGCCAGCAGTTTAGACAGGAGCTATGGCTACACCTTC	CASSLDRSYGYTF
12	TRBV6-2/TRBV6-3	TRBJ2-3	NA	NA	TGTGCCACGCTCTCCGGGGCCAATACGCAGTATTTT	CATLSGANTQYF
15	TRBV19	TRBJ1-5	NA	NA	TGTGCCAGTAGTATTGTAAACATGCTCAATCAGCCCCAGCATTTT	CASSIVNMLNQPQHF
14	TRBV15	TRBJ1-2	NA	TRBD1	TGTGCCACCAGCAGAGTCGAGACAGGGGTTGGCTACACCTTC	CATSRVETGVGYTF
16	TRBV12-3/TRBV12-4	TRBJ2-1	NA	NA	TGTGCCAGCAGGTCTTCCAGGGTTTATTCCTACAATGAGCAGTTCTTC	CASRSSRVYSYNEQFF
16	TRBV9	TRBJ2-2	NA	TRBD2	TGTGCCAGCAGCGTAGTTAGCGGGGGGGACACCGGGGAGCTGTTTTTT	CASSVVSGGDTGELFF
14	TRBV20-1	TRBJ2-7	NA	NA	TGCAGTGCTACTAGGGGAGGCAGGGTCTACGAGCAGTACTTC	CSATRGGRVYEQYF
14	TRBV15	TRBJ2-5	NA	TRBD1	TGTGCCACCAGCAGAGGTGGACAGGGGGAGACCCAGTACTTC	CATSRGGQGETQYF
15	TRBV5-1	TRBJ2-3	NA	TRBD1	TGCGCCAGCAGCTCGGACAGGGCTAGCACAGATACGCAGTATTTT	CASSSDRASTDTQYF
13	TRBV5-8	TRBJ1-6	NA	NA	TGTGCCAGCAGCTTGATAGGGGGTTCACCCCTCCACTTT	CASSLIGGSPLHF
16	TRBV5-1	TRBJ1-6	NA	NA	TGCGCCAGCAGGAACAGGGCAAGGGAGGCGGGATCACCCCTCCACTTT	CASRNRAREAGSPLHF
14	TRBV11-2	TRBJ2-5	once	NA	TGTGCCAGCAGCCTAACAGGTCCGAAAGAGACCCAGTACTTC	CASSLTGPKETQYF
15	TRBV12-3/TRBV12-4	TRBJ1-6	once	TRBD1	TGTGCCAGCAGTTTAGCGACAATGGGACAGTCACCCCTCCACTTT	CASSLATMGQSPLHF
14	TRBV12-3/TRBV12-4	TRBJ2-5	NA	TRBD1	TGTGCCAGCAGTTTAACAGGGGGCTGGGAGACCCAGTACTTC	CASSLTGGWETQYF
14	TRBV5-1	TRBJ2-2	NA	TRBD2	TGCGCCAGCAGCTTCCTAGCGGACACCGGGGAGCTGTTTTTT	CASSFLADTGELFF